A selection of T cell receptor beta chains follows, all from one sample in a study of T cell changes during pregnancy in multiple sclerosis. TCRdb keeps only in-frame clones here, not all; method: immunoSEQ multiplex PCR. The table includes some 77,000 clones, approximately 92% detected once. Sequenced material: CD4+ T cells from peripheral blood mononuclear cells, taken before pregnancy. The receptors stem from a female donor with multiple sclerosis, enrolled in a pregnancy study. Both conserved end residues are part of each CDR3. Fields, in order: J gene, D gene, CDR3 length, clone size, V gene, CDR3 protein, CDR3 DNA. The D gene is left open where the match is weak. Clone size is not always given. Where it is, it says once, few, many or a class for expanded clones.

J gene: TRBJ2-7; D gene: TRBD1; CDR3 length: 14; clone size: NA; V gene: TRBV19; CDR3 protein: CASSQGAGPYEQYF; CDR3 DNA: TGTGCCAGCTCACAGGGGGCGGGGCCCTACGAGCAGTACTTC
J gene: TRBJ2-1; D gene: TRBD2; CDR3 length: 15; clone size: NA; V gene: TRBV11-2; CDR3 protein: CASSLAGGRYNEQFF; CDR3 DNA: TGTGCCAGCAGTTTAGCGGGGGGGCGTTACAATGAGCAGTTCTTC
J gene: TRBJ2-7; D gene: TRBD2; CDR3 length: 15; clone size: NA; V gene: TRBV5-1; CDR3 protein: CASSFNSGRASEQYF; CDR3 DNA: TGCGCCAGCAGCTTTAATAGCGGGAGGGCCTCCGAGCAGTACTTC
J gene: TRBJ2-3; D gene: NA; CDR3 length: 12; clone size: NA; V gene: TRBV30; CDR3 protein: CAWSSQGDTQYF; CDR3 DNA: TGTGCCTGGAGTTCCCAGGGAGATACGCAGTATTTT
J gene: TRBJ1-5; D gene: NA; CDR3 length: 16; clone size: NA; V gene: TRBV1; CDR3 protein: CTSSQDPTGHNQPQHF; CDR3 DNA: TGCACCAGCAGCCAAGACCCCACAGGGCACAATCAGCCCCAGCATTTT
J gene: TRBJ2-7; D gene: NA; CDR3 length: 13; clone size: NA; V gene: TRBV18; CDR3 protein: CASSPPGLYEQYF; CDR3 DNA: TGTGCCAGCTCACCTCCAGGCCTCTACGAGCAGTACTTC
J gene: TRBJ2-7; D gene: TRBD1; CDR3 length: 14; clone size: NA; V gene: TRBV11-2; CDR3 protein: CASSLGTGSYEQYF; CDR3 DNA: TGTGCCAGCAGCCTCGGGACAGGGTCCTACGAGCAGTACTTC
J gene: TRBJ1-1; D gene: NA; CDR3 length: 15; clone size: NA; V gene: TRBV27; CDR3 protein: CASSLLLGAGTEAFF; CDR3 DNA: TGTGCCAGCAGTTTATTGTTGGGGGCTGGCACTGAAGCTTTCTTT
J gene: TRBJ2-7; D gene: NA; CDR3 length: 14; clone size: NA; V gene: TRBV10-3; CDR3 protein: CAISDSGTLSRQYF; CDR3 DNA: TGTGCCATCAGTGACAGCGGGACACTTTCCCGGCAGTACTTC
J gene: TRBJ2-7; D gene: TRBD1; CDR3 length: 13; clone size: once; V gene: TRBV10-3; CDR3 protein: CAISRDRGYEQYF; CDR3 DNA: TGTGCCATCAGTCGGGACAGGGGCTACGAGCAGTACTTC
J gene: TRBJ1-6; D gene: TRBD1; CDR3 length: 16; clone size: once; V gene: TRBV6-6; CDR3 protein: CASRVDRTGVYSPLHF; CDR3 DNA: TGTGCCAGCAGGGTGGACAGGACGGGGGTTTATTCACCCCTCCACTTT
J gene: TRBJ1-4; D gene: NA; CDR3 length: 14; clone size: NA; V gene: TRBV4-1; CDR3 protein: CASSQGRSNEKLFF; CDR3 DNA: TGCGCCAGCAGCCAAGGACGGAGTAATGAAAAACTGTTTTTT
J gene: TRBJ1-2; D gene: TRBD1; CDR3 length: 15; clone size: once; V gene: TRBV14; CDR3 protein: CASSQGGQIGYGYTF; CDR3 DNA: TGTGCCAGCAGCCAAGGGGGACAGATAGGCTATGGCTACACCTTC
J gene: TRBJ1-1; D gene: TRBD1; CDR3 length: 13; clone size: NA; V gene: TRBV2; CDR3 protein: CASINRGRTEAFF; CDR3 DNA: TGTGCCAGCATTAACAGGGGGCGGACTGAAGCTTTCTTT
J gene: TRBJ1-4; D gene: TRBD1; CDR3 length: 16; clone size: NA; V gene: TRBV6-6; CDR3 protein: CASSNRQGATNEKLFF; CDR3 DNA: TGTGCCAGCAGTAACCGACAGGGGGCAACTAATGAAAAACTGTTTTTT
J gene: TRBJ2-1; D gene: TRBD2; CDR3 length: 15; clone size: NA; V gene: TRBV28; CDR3 protein: CASSFRTSANNEQFF; CDR3 DNA: TGTGCCAGCAGCTTCCGGACTAGCGCAAACAATGAGCAGTTCTTC
J gene: TRBJ1-4; D gene: TRBD1; CDR3 length: 17; clone size: NA; V gene: TRBV2; CDR3 protein: CASGGDRVITTNEKLFF; CDR3 DNA: TGTGCCAGCGGGGGGGACAGGGTGATTACAACTAATGAAAAACTGTTTTTT
J gene: TRBJ2-7; D gene: NA; CDR3 length: 15; clone size: NA; V gene: TRBV28; CDR3 protein: CASSPGTAGSYEQYF; CDR3 DNA: TGTGCCAGCAGTCCCGGGACTGCAGGCTCCTACGAGCAGTACTTC
J gene: TRBJ2-1; D gene: NA; CDR3 length: 14; clone size: NA; V gene: TRBV5-4; CDR3 protein: CASSSQGTYNEQFF; CDR3 DNA: TGTGCCAGCAGCTCTCAGGGGACCTACAATGAGCAGTTCTTC
J gene: TRBJ1-4; D gene: NA; CDR3 length: 16; clone size: NA; V gene: TRBV4-1; CDR3 protein: CASSQVGVGAGEKLFF; CDR3 DNA: TGCGCCAGCAGCCAAGTAGGGGTGGGGGCAGGTGAAAAACTGTTTTTT
J gene: TRBJ2-1; D gene: NA; CDR3 length: 14; clone size: NA; V gene: TRBV6-6; CDR3 protein: CASSYSTRWAEQFF; CDR3 DNA: TGTGCCAGCAGTTACTCGACCCGATGGGCTGAGCAGTTCTTC
J gene: TRBJ1-1; D gene: NA; CDR3 length: 14; clone size: NA; V gene: TRBV5-1; CDR3 protein: CASRGLAQGTEAFF; CDR3 DNA: TGCGCCAGCAGGGGATTAGCGCAAGGCACTGAAGCTTTCTTT
J gene: TRBJ1-5; D gene: NA; CDR3 length: 14; clone size: NA; V gene: TRBV19; CDR3 protein: CASSPHPDNQPQHF; CDR3 DNA: TGTGCCAGTAGCCCTCACCCAGACAATCAGCCCCAGCATTTT
J gene: TRBJ1-6; D gene: NA; CDR3 length: 14; clone size: NA; V gene: TRBV6-1; CDR3 protein: CASSGGRDNSPLHF; CDR3 DNA: TGTGCCAGCAGTGGAGGAAGAGATAATTCACCCCTCCACTTT
J gene: TRBJ1-4; D gene: NA; CDR3 length: 16; clone size: NA; V gene: TRBV30; CDR3 protein: CAWSQEGGTTNEKLFF; CDR3 DNA: TGTGCCTGGAGTCAGGAAGGGGGAACAACTAATGAAAAACTGTTTTTT
J gene: TRBJ1-2; D gene: NA; CDR3 length: 10; clone size: NA; V gene: TRBV6-7; CDR3 protein: CASTSYFHTF; CDR3 DNA: TGTGCCAGCACCTCCTATTTCCACACCTTC
J gene: TRBJ2-7; D gene: NA; CDR3 length: 13; clone size: NA; V gene: TRBV6-5; CDR3 protein: CASSSRRSYEQYF; CDR3 DNA: TGTGCCAGCAGTTCCCGTAGAAGTTACGAGCAGTACTTC
J gene: TRBJ1-1; D gene: TRBD1; CDR3 length: 15; clone size: NA; V gene: TRBV28; CDR3 protein: CASSKWGQMNTEAFF; CDR3 DNA: TGTGCCAGCAGTAAATGGGGACAGATGAACACTGAAGCTTTCTTT
J gene: TRBJ2-7; D gene: NA; CDR3 length: 14; clone size: NA; V gene: TRBV5-1; CDR3 protein: CASSFGQGMGEQYF; CDR3 DNA: TGCGCCAGCAGCTTCGGCCAGGGTATGGGCGAGCAGTACTTC
J gene: TRBJ2-6; D gene: TRBD2; CDR3 length: 18; clone size: NA; V gene: TRBV5-6; CDR3 protein: CASSTPTSGSAGANVLTF; CDR3 DNA: TGTGCCAGCAGCACCCCGACTAGCGGGAGTGCTGGGGCCAACGTCCTGACTTTC
J gene: TRBJ1-1; D gene: NA; CDR3 length: 17; clone size: NA; V gene: TRBV4-2; CDR3 protein: CASSLRRHRDMNTEAFF; CDR3 DNA: TGTGCCAGCAGCCTTCGCCGCCACAGGGATATGAACACTGAAGCTTTCTTT
J gene: TRBJ1-5; D gene: TRBD1; CDR3 length: 14; clone size: NA; V gene: TRBV11-2; CDR3 protein: CASSTGQGGQPQHF; CDR3 DNA: TGTGCCAGCAGCACAGGACAGGGTGGTCAGCCCCAGCATTTT
J gene: TRBJ1-1; D gene: NA; CDR3 length: 14; clone size: NA; V gene: TRBV19; CDR3 protein: CASRTRNRNTEAFF; CDR3 DNA: TGTGCCAGTAGGACAAGGAACCGGAACACTGAAGCTTTCTTT
J gene: TRBJ2-1; D gene: TRBD2; CDR3 length: 17; clone size: few; V gene: TRBV19; CDR3 protein: CASSTSPGLGSQVEQFF; CDR3 DNA: TGTGCCAGTAGTACCTCCCCGGGACTAGGGAGTCAGGTTGAGCAGTTCTTC
J gene: TRBJ2-1; D gene: TRBD1; CDR3 length: 16; clone size: NA; V gene: TRBV2; CDR3 protein: CASSPRQGAISHEQFF; CDR3 DNA: TGTGCCAGCAGTCCTAGACAGGGGGCGATTTCCCATGAGCAGTTCTTC
J gene: TRBJ2-5; D gene: TRBD2; CDR3 length: 17; clone size: NA; V gene: TRBV7-6; CDR3 protein: CASSPGGTRGGGETQYF; CDR3 DNA: TGTGCCAGCAGCCCCGGGGGGACTAGAGGCGGAGGGGAGACCCAGTACTTC
J gene: TRBJ2-1; D gene: NA; CDR3 length: 14; clone size: NA; V gene: TRBV9; CDR3 protein: CASSVGTPYNEQFF; CDR3 DNA: TGTGCCAGCAGCGTAGGGACTCCCTACAATGAGCAGTTCTTC
J gene: TRBJ1-5; D gene: TRBD1; CDR3 length: 14; clone size: once; V gene: TRBV28; CDR3 protein: CAGSDRGLWQPQHF; CDR3 DNA: TGTGCCGGTTCCGACAGGGGGCTTTGGCAGCCCCAGCATTTT
J gene: TRBJ1-4; D gene: NA; CDR3 length: 14; clone size: NA; V gene: TRBV28; CDR3 protein: CATFNGRGNEKLFF; CDR3 DNA: TGTGCCACCTTCAACGGCAGGGGTAATGAAAAACTGTTTTTT
J gene: TRBJ2-5; D gene: NA; CDR3 length: 15; clone size: NA; V gene: TRBV5-4; CDR3 protein: CASSLQGGYQETQYF; CDR3 DNA: TGTGCCAGCAGCTTACAAGGGGGTTACCAAGAGACCCAGTACTTC
J gene: TRBJ1-1; D gene: TRBD1; CDR3 length: 17; clone size: NA; V gene: TRBV19; CDR3 protein: CASSRRIRTGVNSEAFF; CDR3 DNA: TGTGCCAGTAGTAGGAGGATCCGGACAGGGGTGAACTCTGAAGCTTTCTTT
J gene: TRBJ2-7; D gene: TRBD1; CDR3 length: 16; clone size: NA; V gene: TRBV5-4; CDR3 protein: CASSLGQVTVSGEQYF; CDR3 DNA: TGTGCCAGCAGCTTAGGACAGGTAACTGTCTCGGGCGAGCAGTACTTC
J gene: TRBJ1-5; D gene: NA; CDR3 length: 14; clone size: NA; V gene: TRBV28; CDR3 protein: CASSFERGTQPQHF; CDR3 DNA: TGTGCCAGCAGTTTTGAGAGGGGGACCCAGCCCCAGCATTTT
J gene: TRBJ1-1; D gene: TRBD1; CDR3 length: 15; clone size: NA; V gene: TRBV28; CDR3 protein: CASRRPGQRNTEAFF; CDR3 DNA: TGTGCCAGCAGACGACCGGGACAGCGGAACACTGAAGCTTTCTTT
J gene: TRBJ2-5; D gene: NA; CDR3 length: 17; clone size: NA; V gene: TRBV7-2; CDR3 protein: CASSSSPLPGSPRTQYF; CDR3 DNA: TGTGCCAGCAGCTCCTCTCCCTTGCCCGGGTCACCGCGGACCCAGTACTTC
J gene: TRBJ2-7; D gene: NA; CDR3 length: 11; clone size: NA; V gene: TRBV29-1; CDR3 protein: CSVEDLYEQYF; CDR3 DNA: TGCAGCGTTGAAGATCTCTACGAGCAGTACTTC
J gene: TRBJ1-3; D gene: NA; CDR3 length: 13; clone size: once; V gene: TRBV30; CDR3 protein: CAWSVFQANTIYF; CDR3 DNA: TGTGCCTGGAGTGTATTCCAGGCAAACACCATATATTTT
J gene: TRBJ2-3; D gene: TRBD2; CDR3 length: 19; clone size: NA; V gene: TRBV5-1; CDR3 protein: CASQLTGAGGPGNTDTQYF; CDR3 DNA: TGCGCCAGCCAATTAACGGGAGCGGGAGGGCCGGGCAACACAGATACGCAGTATTTT
J gene: TRBJ1-2; D gene: NA; CDR3 length: 16; clone size: NA; V gene: TRBV27; CDR3 protein: CASRYTDGGSNYGYTF; CDR3 DNA: TGTGCCAGCAGGTATACGGACGGGGGTAGTAACTATGGCTACACCTTC
J gene: TRBJ2-3; D gene: TRBD2; CDR3 length: 15; clone size: NA; V gene: TRBV2; CDR3 protein: CASNTGGRSTDTQYF; CDR3 DNA: TGTGCCAGCAACACGGGGGGGCGCAGCACAGATACGCAGTATTTT
J gene: TRBJ2-2; D gene: TRBD2; CDR3 length: 17; clone size: NA; V gene: TRBV5-6; CDR3 protein: CASSFGPRAGGGGELFF; CDR3 DNA: TGTGCCAGCAGCTTCGGTCCGCGGGCGGGAGGTGGCGGGGAGCTGTTTTTT
J gene: TRBJ2-7; D gene: NA; CDR3 length: 14; clone size: NA; V gene: TRBV4-2; CDR3 protein: CASSQVTGTYEQYF; CDR3 DNA: TGTGCCAGCAGCCAAGTAACAGGCACCTACGAGCAGTACTTC
J gene: TRBJ1-5; D gene: TRBD1; CDR3 length: 15; clone size: NA; V gene: TRBV5-8; CDR3 protein: CASSLLGTGNQPQHF; CDR3 DNA: TGTGCCAGCAGCTTGCTCGGGACAGGGAATCAGCCCCAGCATTTT